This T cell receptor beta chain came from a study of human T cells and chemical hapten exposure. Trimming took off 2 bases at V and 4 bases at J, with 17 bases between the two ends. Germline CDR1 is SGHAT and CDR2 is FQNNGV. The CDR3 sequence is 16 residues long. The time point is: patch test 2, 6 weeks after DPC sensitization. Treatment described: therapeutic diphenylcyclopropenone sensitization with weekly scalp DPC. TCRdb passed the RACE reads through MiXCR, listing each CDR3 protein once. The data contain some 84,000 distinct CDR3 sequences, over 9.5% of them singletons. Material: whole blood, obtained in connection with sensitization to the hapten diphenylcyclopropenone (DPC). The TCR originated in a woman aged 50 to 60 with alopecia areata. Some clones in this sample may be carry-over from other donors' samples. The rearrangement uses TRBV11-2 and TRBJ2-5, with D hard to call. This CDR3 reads CASSLSRQAIGETQYF. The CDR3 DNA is TGTGCCAGCAGCTTATCCCGGCAGGCAATAGGAGAGACCCAGTACTTC.